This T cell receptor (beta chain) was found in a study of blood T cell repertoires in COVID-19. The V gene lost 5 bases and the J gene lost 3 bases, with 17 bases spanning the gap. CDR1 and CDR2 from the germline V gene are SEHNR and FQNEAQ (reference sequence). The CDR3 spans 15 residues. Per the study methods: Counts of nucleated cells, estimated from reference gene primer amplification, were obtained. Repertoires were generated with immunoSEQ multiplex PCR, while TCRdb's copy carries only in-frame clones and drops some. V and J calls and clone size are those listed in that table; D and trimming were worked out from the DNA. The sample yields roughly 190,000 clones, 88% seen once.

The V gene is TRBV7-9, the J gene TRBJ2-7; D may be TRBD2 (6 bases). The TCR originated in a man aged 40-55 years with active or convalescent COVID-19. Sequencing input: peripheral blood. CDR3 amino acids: CASSKGGSSGYEQYF. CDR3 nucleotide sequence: TGTGCCAGCAGCAAGGGAGGTAGTTCGGGCTACGAGCAGTACTTC.